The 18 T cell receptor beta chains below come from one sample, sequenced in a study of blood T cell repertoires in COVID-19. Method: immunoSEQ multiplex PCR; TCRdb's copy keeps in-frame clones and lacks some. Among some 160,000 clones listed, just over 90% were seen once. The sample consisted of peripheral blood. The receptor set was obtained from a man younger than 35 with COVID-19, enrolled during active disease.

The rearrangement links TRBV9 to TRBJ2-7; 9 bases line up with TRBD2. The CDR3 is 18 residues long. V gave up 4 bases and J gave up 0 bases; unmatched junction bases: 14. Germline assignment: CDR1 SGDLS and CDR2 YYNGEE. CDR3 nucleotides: TGTGCCAGCAGCCCCACTGGCCCAGCGGGAGGCCGCTCCTACGAGCAGTACTTC. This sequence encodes CASSPTGPAGGRSYEQYF.

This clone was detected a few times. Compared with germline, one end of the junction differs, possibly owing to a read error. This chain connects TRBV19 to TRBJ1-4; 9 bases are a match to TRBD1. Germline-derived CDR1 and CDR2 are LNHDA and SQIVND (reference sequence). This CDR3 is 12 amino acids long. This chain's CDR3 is CASRQGAEKLLF. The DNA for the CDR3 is TGTGCCAGTAGACAGGGGGCCGAAAAACTGCTTTTT.

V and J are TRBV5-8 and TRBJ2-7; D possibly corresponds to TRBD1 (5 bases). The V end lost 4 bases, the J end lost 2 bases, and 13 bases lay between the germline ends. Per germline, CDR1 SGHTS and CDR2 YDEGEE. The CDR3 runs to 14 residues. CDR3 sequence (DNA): TGTGCCAGCAGCCGGAAGGGGCCAACCTACGAGCAGTACTTC. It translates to CASSRKGPTYEQYF.

The CDR3 DNA reads TGTGCCAGCAGTCCTCAGCGGGAGCGAATCTACGAGCAGTACTTC. Amino acids: CASSPQRERIYEQYF. The chain couples TRBV27 to TRBJ2-7; 8 bases agree with TRBD2. Germline V gives CDR1 MNHEY, CDR2 SMNVEV (reference sequence). V lost 5 bases to trimming and J lost 3 bases; unmatched junction nucleotides: 9. CDR3 size: 15 residues.

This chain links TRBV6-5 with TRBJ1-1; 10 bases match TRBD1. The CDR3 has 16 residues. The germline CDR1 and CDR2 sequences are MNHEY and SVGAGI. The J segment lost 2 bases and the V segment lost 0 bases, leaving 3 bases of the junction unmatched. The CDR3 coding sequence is TGTGCCAGCAGTTACTCTCGGACAGGGGGAAACACTGAAGCTTTCTTT. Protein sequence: CASSYSRTGGNTEAFF.

CDR3 bases: TGTGCCAGCAGGCCAGCGGGATCGGTAGGCGGGGAGCTGTTTTTT. This encodes CASRPAGSVGGELFF. This chain connects TRBV11-2 to TRBJ2-2, with 7 bases identical to TRBD2. This CDR3 is built from 15 residues. V lost 6 bases, J lost 7 bases, and 11 bases stayed unmatched. Per the germline V gene, CDR1 is SGHAT and CDR2 is FQNNGV.

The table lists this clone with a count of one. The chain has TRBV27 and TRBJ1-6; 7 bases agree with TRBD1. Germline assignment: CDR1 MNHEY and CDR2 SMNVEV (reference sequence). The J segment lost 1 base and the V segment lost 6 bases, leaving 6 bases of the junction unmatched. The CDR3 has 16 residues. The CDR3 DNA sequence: TGTGCCAGCAGACCCCGACAGGGATCCTATAATTCACCCCTCCACTTT. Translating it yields CASRPRQGSYNSPLHF.

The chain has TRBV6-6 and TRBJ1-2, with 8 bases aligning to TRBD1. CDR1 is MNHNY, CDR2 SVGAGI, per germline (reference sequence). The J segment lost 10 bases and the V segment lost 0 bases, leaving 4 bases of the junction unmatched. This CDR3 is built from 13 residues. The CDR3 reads CASSYSDREDYTF. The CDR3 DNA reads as TGTGCCAGCAGTTACTCGGACAGGGAGGACTACACCTTC.

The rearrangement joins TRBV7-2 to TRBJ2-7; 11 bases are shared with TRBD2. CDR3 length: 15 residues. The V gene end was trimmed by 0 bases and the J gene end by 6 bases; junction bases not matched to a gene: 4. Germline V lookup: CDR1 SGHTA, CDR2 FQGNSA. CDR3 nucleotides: TGTGCCAGCAGCTTAGCCCGACTAGCGGGAATCGAGCAGTACTTC. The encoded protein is CASSLARLAGIEQYF.

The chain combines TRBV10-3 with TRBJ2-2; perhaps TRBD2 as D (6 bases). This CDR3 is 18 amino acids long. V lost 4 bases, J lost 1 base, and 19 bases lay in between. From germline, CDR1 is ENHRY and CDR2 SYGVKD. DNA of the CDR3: TGTGCCATCAGTGGGCCTCCAGGCGGGAAAGTGAACACCGGGGAGCTGTTTTTT. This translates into CAISGPPGGKVNTGELFF.

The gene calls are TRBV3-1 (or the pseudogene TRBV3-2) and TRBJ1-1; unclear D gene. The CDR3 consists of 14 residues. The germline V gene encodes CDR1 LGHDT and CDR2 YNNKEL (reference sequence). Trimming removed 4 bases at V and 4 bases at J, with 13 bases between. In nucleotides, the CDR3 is TGTGCCAGCAGCCTCGGACCCGCGGGCACTGAAGCTTTCTTT. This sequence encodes CASSLGPAGTEAFF.

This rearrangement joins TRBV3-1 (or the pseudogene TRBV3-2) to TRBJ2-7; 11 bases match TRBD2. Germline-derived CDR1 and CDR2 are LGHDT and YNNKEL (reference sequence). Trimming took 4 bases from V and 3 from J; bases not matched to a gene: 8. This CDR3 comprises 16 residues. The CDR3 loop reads CASSLSSSGRYYEQYF. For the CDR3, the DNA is TGTGCCAGCAGCCTTTCCTCTAGCGGGAGGTACTACGAGCAGTACTTC.

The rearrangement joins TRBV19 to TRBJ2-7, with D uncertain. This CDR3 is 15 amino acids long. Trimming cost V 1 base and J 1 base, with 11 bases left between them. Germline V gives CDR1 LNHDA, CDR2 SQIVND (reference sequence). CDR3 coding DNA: TGTGCCAGTAGTATAGCCGGTTTGATTTCCTACGAGCAGTACTTC. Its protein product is CASSIAGLISYEQYF.

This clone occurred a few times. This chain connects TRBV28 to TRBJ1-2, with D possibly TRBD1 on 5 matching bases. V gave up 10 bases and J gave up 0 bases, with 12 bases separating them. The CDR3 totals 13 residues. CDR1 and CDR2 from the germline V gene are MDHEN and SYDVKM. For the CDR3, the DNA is TGTGCCATCCGCGAAGGGGCTAACTATGGCTACACCTTC. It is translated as CAIREGANYGYTF.

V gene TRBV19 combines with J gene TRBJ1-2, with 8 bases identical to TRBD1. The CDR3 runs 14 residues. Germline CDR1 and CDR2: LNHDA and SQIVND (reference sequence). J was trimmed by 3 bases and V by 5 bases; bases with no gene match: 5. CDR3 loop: CASSLQGEYYGYTF. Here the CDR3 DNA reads TGTGCCAGTAGTCTACAGGGGGAGTACTATGGCTACACCTTC. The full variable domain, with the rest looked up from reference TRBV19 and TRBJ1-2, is DGGITQSPKYLFRKEGQNVTLSCEQNLNHDAMYWYRQDPGQGLRLIYYSQIVNDFQKGDIAEGYSVSREKKESFPLTVTSAQKNPTAFYLCASSLQGEYYGYTFGSGTRLTVV.

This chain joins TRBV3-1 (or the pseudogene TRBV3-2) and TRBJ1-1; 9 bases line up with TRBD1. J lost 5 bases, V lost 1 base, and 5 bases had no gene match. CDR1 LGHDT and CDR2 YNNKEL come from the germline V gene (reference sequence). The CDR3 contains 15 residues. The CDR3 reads CASSQVTGGLTEAFF. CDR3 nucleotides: TGTGCCAGCAGCCAAGTTACAGGGGGCCTAACTGAAGCTTTCTTT.

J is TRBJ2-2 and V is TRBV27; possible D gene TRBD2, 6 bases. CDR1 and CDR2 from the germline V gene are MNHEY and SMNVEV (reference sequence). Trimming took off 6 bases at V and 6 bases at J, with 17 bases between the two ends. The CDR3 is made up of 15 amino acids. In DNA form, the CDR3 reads TGTGCCAGCAGGGGAGGTAGTTGGGCCGCCGGGGAGCTGTTTTTT. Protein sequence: CASRGGSWAAGELFF.

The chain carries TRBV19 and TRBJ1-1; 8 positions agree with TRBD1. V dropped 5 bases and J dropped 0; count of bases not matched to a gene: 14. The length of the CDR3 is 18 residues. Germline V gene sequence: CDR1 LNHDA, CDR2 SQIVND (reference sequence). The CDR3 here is CASSPQGGGLAMNTEAFF. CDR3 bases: TGTGCCAGTAGTCCACAGGGGGGGGGTCTTGCGATGAACACTGAAGCTTTCTTT. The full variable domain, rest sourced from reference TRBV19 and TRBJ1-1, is DGGITQSPKYLFRKEGQNVTLSCEQNLNHDAMYWYRQDPGQGLRLIYYSQIVNDFQKGDIAEGYSVSREKKESFPLTVTSAQKNPTAFYLCASSPQGGGLAMNTEAFFGQGTRLTVV.